These 28 T cell receptor beta chains came from one sample sequenced in a study of identical twins. TCRdb re-derived calls from the 5' RACE reads in MiXCR, one entry per CDR3 protein. The top ten hold about 2% of the sample, which has some 710,000 distinct CDR3 sequences, over 5% seen once. The sample was naive T cells sorted from blood. Source of these receptors: a man between 18 and 35 years old in good health.

Many counts were recorded for this clonotype. This rearrangement joins TRBV6-1 to TRBJ2-7; 7 nucleotides match TRBD2. The germline gives CDR1 MNHNS, CDR2 SASEGT. The CDR3 is made up of 15 amino acids. V shed 1 base and J 3 bases; nucleotides not matched to a gene: 6. The CDR3 bases are TGTGCCAGCAGTGAAGAAGGGAGGGATGACTACGAGCAGTACTTC. As protein: CASSEEGRDDYEQYF.

This clonotype has just a few counts. The chain uses TRBV12-3 or TRBV12-4 and TRBJ1-1; no reliable D call. The CDR3 is made up of 17 amino acids. Trimming removed 3 bases from V and 0 bases from J, with 17 bases in between. CDR3 bases: TGTGCCAGCAGTTTCGATTCTGGGAGAGGGATGAACACTGAAGCTTTCTTT. Residues: CASSFDSGRGMNTEAFF.

Only a few counts were recorded for this clonotype. This chain uses TRBV6-5 with TRBJ2-2; TRBD2 is a possible D gene (5 bases). V dropped 2 bases and J dropped 6 bases, with 10 bases sitting between them. Germline CDR1 is MNHEY and CDR2 is SVGAGI. This CDR3 comprises 14 residues. The CDR3 protein is CASSYPARAGELFF. DNA for the CDR3: TGTGCCAGCAGTTACCCAGCGCGGGCCGGGGAGCTGTTTTTT.

The genes are TRBV28 and TRBJ2-4; the D gene is possibly TRBD2 (6 bases). CDR3 size: 16 residues. Germline loops: CDR1 MDHEN, CDR2 SYDVKM. Trimming took off 3 bases at V and 2 bases at J, with 14 bases between the two ends. The chain's CDR3 is CASSFQPRDSKNIQYF. CDR3 DNA: TGTGCCAGCAGTTTCCAACCCCGGGACTCCAAAAACATTCAGTACTTC. Complete variable domain (other parts from reference TRBV28 and TRBJ2-4): DVKVTQSSRYLVKRTGEKVFLECVQDMDHENMFWYRQDPGLGLRLIYFSYDVKMKEKGDIPEGYSVSREKKERFSLILESASTNQTSMYLCASSFQPRDSKNIQYFGAGTRLSVL.

This clonotype was found many times. V usage is TRBV12-3 or TRBV12-4 and J usage is TRBJ2-1; 7 bases agree with TRBD2. V shed 5 bases and J 8 bases; nucleotides not matched to a gene: 15. The CDR3 runs to 16 residues. The chain's CDR3 is CASSPRVGGSRYEQFF. The CDR3 DNA sequence: TGTGCCAGCAGTCCCCGTGTGGGCGGGAGTCGTTATGAGCAGTTCTTC.

V and J are TRBV28 and TRBJ1-2; tentative D call: TRBD1 (6 bases). Germline CDR1 is MDHEN and CDR2 is SYDVKM. V shed 7 bases and J shed 8 bases, with 20 bases lying between them. The CDR3 is made up of 14 amino acids. The CDR3: CASIISQRGEGYTF. In DNA, the CDR3 is TGTGCCAGCATTATCTCGCAAAGGGGGGAAGGCTACACCTTC.

As to this clonotype: The junction differs from germline at one of its ends, possibly a read error. This chain joins TRBV20-1 and TRBJ2-3, with 13 nucleotides matching TRBD2. Germline V CDR1 and CDR2: DFQATT, SNEGSKA (reference sequence). The CDR3 has 15 amino acids. Written as DNA, the CDR3 is TGCAGTGCGGGGGGACTAGCGGGAATTACAGTTACGCAGTATTTT. It specifies CSAGGLAGITVTQYF.

This clonotype was seen ten or more times. The chain joins TRBV29-1 to TRBJ2-6; no firm D call. V was pared by 4 bases and J by 1 base, with 11 bases between. Germline loops: CDR1 SQVTM, CDR2 ANQGSEA. This CDR3 comprises 15 residues. The CDR3 sequence is CSVGALGSGANVLTF. The CDR3 region has the DNA TGCAGCGTTGGGGCCCTCGGATCTGGGGCCAACGTCCTGACTTTC.

This clonotype was counted many times. The chain uses TRBV7-6 and TRBJ2-1, with 9 nucleotides matching TRBD1. Per the germline V gene, CDR1 is SGHVS and CDR2 is FNYEAQ. Unmatched junction bases numbered 6, after V lost 4 bases and J lost 8 bases. The CDR3 is 14 amino acids. The CDR3 loop reads CASSSPGQGHEQFF. The CDR3, as DNA: TGTGCCAGCAGCTCTCCGGGACAGGGCCATGAGCAGTTCTTC.

Points on this clonotype: Germline and junction disagree at one end, which may indicate a read error. The V gene is TRBV27, the J gene TRBJ1-1, with a weak D call TRBD1 (5 bases). Germline V gene lookup returns CDR1 MNHEY and CDR2 SMNVEV (reference sequence). The CDR3 loop spans 15 amino acids. This CDR3 is CASSYFPGRFTEASF. The CDR3 DNA sequence: TGTGCCAGCAGTTACTTTCCGGGACGGTTCACTGAAGCTTCCTTT.

The V call is TRBV15, the J call TRBJ2-5; no clear D. V shed 0 bases and J shed 2 bases, with 10 bases lying between them. This CDR3 region has 15 residues. CDR1 is LNHNV, CDR2 YYDKDF, per germline (reference sequence). Here the CDR3 DNA reads TGTGCCACCAGCAGAGATGGAAGGGATCAAGAGACCCAGTACTTC. This encodes CATSRDGRDQETQYF.

This clonotype was observed a handful of times. V gene TRBV6-2 or TRBV6-3 combines with J gene TRBJ2-1; TRBD2 matches 11 bases. Germline lookup yields CDR1 MNHEY and CDR2 SVGEGT. This CDR3 is built from 15 residues. The V and J ends lost 5 bases and 3 bases, in that order; junction bases with no gene match: 3. As DNA, the CDR3 is TGTGCCAGCAGTCAGACTAGCGGGGACTACAATGAGCAGTTCTTC. Translated: CASSQTSGDYNEQFF.

This rearrangement joins TRBV4-1 to TRBJ2-3; 9 bases are a match to TRBD2. Germline CDR1 MGHRA, CDR2 YSYEKL. This CDR3 contains 17 residues. Unmatched junction bases numbered 9, after V lost 1 base and J lost 4 bases. The CDR3 reads CASSQVVASGIADTQYF. Here the CDR3 DNA reads TGCGCCAGCAGCCAAGTTGTGGCTAGCGGGATCGCAGATACGCAGTATTTT.

The rearrangement links TRBV4-1 to TRBJ2-1, with 10 bases matching TRBD2. Looked up from germline, CDR1 is MGHRA and CDR2 is YSYEKL. V was clipped by 3 bases and J by 4 bases; unmatched bases: 9. This CDR3 is built from 17 residues. In nucleotides, the CDR3 is TGCGCCAGCAGCCAGAGTAGGGCTAGCGGGGGATACAATGAGCAGTTCTTC. It encodes CASSQSRASGGYNEQFF.

This clonotype was picked up many times. CDR3 in amino acids: CASSPPRQGDTEAFF. For the CDR3, the DNA is TGTGCCAGCAGCCCTCCCCGACAGGGTGACACTGAAGCTTTCTTT. V usage is TRBV11-2 and J usage is TRBJ1-1; 7 positions match TRBD1. The ends lost 5 bases at V and 3 bases at J; junction bases unmatched: 9. From germline, CDR1 is SGHAT and CDR2 FQNNGV. The CDR3 is 15 residues long.

This clonotype has at least ten counts. The V gene is TRBV12-3 or TRBV12-4, the J gene TRBJ1-4; 12 positions match TRBD1. Trimming cost V 0 bases and J 0 bases; bases outside gene matches: 5. There are 19 residues in the CDR3. The CDR3 DNA is TGTGCCAGCAGTTTAGCCGGGACAGGGGGCCGCGCAACTAATGAAAAACTGTTTTTT. Translation gives CASSLAGTGGRATNEKLFF.

This clonotype was seen repeatedly, ten times or more. The rearrangement joins TRBV27 to TRBJ2-2, with TRBD2 identical over 12 bases. This CDR3 contains 14 residues. The ends lost 8 bases at V and 7 bases at J; junction bases unmatched: 5. The V gene's germline CDR1 is MNHEY and CDR2 SMNVEV (reference sequence). The CDR3 DNA reads as TGTGCCAGCCTAGCGGGAGGGCTTGGCGGGGAGCTGTTTTTT. Translating gives CASLAGGLGGELFF.

The sample holds many counts of this clonotype. The J gene is TRBJ2-1, the V gene TRBV20-1; 11 nucleotides line up with TRBD2. The CDR3 sequence is 14 residues long. The junction had 9 bases not matched to a gene; V was cut back by 6 bases and J by 8 bases. Germline V gene data show CDR1 as DFQATT and CDR2 as SNEGSKA (reference sequence). CDR3 DNA sequence: TGCAGTGCGTCACCGGGACTAGCGGCCGATGAGCAGTTCTTC. Amino acids: CSASPGLAADEQFF.

The J gene is TRBJ2-3, the V gene TRBV11-2; 7 bases are a match to TRBD2. V shed 2 bases, J shed 0 bases, and the junction held 2 bases outside the gene matches. The CDR3 consists of 15 residues. Germline CDR1 and CDR2: SGHAT and FQNNGV. CDR3 DNA: TGTGCCAGCAGCTTACTAGCGGTCAGCACAGATACGCAGTATTTT. This gives the protein CASSLLAVSTDTQYF. Combining the CDR3 with reference TRBV11-2 and TRBJ2-3 gives the whole variable domain EAGVAQSPRYKIIEKRQSVAFWCNPISGHATLYWYQQILGQGPKLLIQFQNNGVVDDSQLPKDRFSAERLKGVDSTLKIQPAKLEDSAVYLCASSLLAVSTDTQYFGPGTRLTVL.

In its sample, this clonotype was seen a few times. The rearrangement joins TRBV14 to TRBJ2-1, with 12 bases identical to TRBD2. V shed 0 bases, J shed 8 bases, and the junction held 2 bases outside the gene matches. CDR1 SGHDN and CDR2 FVKESK come from the germline V gene. CDR3 length: 15 amino acids. In nucleotides, the CDR3 is TGTGCCAGCAGCCAAGAAGGACTAGCGGGGTATGAGCAGTTCTTC. Its protein is CASSQEGLAGYEQFF. Full variable domain (remainder filled in from reference TRBV14 and TRBJ2-1): EAGVTQFPSHSVIEKGQTVTLRCDPISGHDNLYWYRRVMGKEIKFLLHFVKESKQDESGMPNNRFLAERTGGTYSTLKVQPAELEDSGVYFCASSQEGLAGYEQFFGPGTRLTVL.

The chain links TRBV20-1 to TRBJ2-1, with 13 bases matching TRBD2. The CDR3 extends over 14 amino acids. The V gene end was trimmed by 6 bases and the J gene end by 9 bases; junction bases not matched to a gene: 8. Germline V gene lookup returns CDR1 DFQATT and CDR2 SNEGSKA (reference sequence). The CDR3 nucleotides read TGCAGTGCCACTCCGGGACTAGCGGGGACTGAGCAGTTCTTC. Translation: CSATPGLAGTEQFF.

This clonotype occurred many times. V is TRBV12-3 or TRBV12-4 and J is TRBJ2-7; D remains ambiguous. The CDR3 has 14 residues. V lost 4 bases to trimming and J lost 4 bases, with 14 bases between them. CDR3 amino acids: CASSSGVHSYEQYF. DNA for the CDR3: TGTGCCAGCAGTTCCGGAGTACATTCTTACGAGCAGTACTTC.

This clonotype has a count of ten or more. The genes are TRBV20-1 and TRBJ2-1; the D is unclear. Trimming took 4 bases from V and 8 from J, leaving 9 bases between them. The CDR3 consists of 11 residues. The V gene's germline CDR1 is DFQATT and CDR2 SNEGSKA (reference sequence). The DNA of the CDR3 is TGCAGTGCTACAGAACTTGATGAGCAGTTCTTC. It encodes CSATELDEQFF.

This clonotype was seen many times. DNA for the CDR3: TGTGCCAGCAGTTCCCCCGGGGTACTAGCGAACACCGGGGAGCTGTTTTTT. Residues: CASSSPGVLANTGELFF. The J gene is TRBJ2-2, the V gene TRBV27; possibly TRBD2 for D (5 bases). V was cut by 4 bases and J by 0 bases, with 15 bases left in between. The germline V gene encodes CDR1 MNHEY and CDR2 SMNVEV (reference sequence). The CDR3 runs to 17 residues.

This clonotype was counted a few times. V and J are TRBV27 and TRBJ2-7; 7 nucleotides line up with TRBD2. The germline gives CDR1 MNHEY, CDR2 SMNVEV (reference sequence). CDR3 length equals 14 residues. V trimming: 2 bases; J trimming: 4 bases; junction bases outside the gene matches: 5. DNA of the CDR3: TGTGCCAGCAGTTTACTAGCGGAGAAATACGAGCAGTACTTC. It is translated as CASSLLAEKYEQYF.

This clonotype was detected only a few times. The chain recombines TRBV6-1 with TRBJ2-3, with D perhaps assigned TRBD1 or TRBD2 (5 bases each). The V gene's germline CDR1 is MNHNS and CDR2 SASEGT. Trimming removed 6 bases at V and 2 bases at J, with 15 bases between. The CDR3 covers 15 residues. CDR3 DNA: TGTGCCAGCAGACAAACCGGGACGCACACAGATACGCAGTATTTT. This translates into CASRQTGTHTDTQYF.

This clonotype was seen repeatedly, ten times or more. The genes are TRBV20-1 and TRBJ2-1; tentatively, D is TRBD2 (5 bases). There are 16 residues in the CDR3. Trimming left V 8 bases short and J 5 bases short, with 25 bases between. Germline CDR1 is DFQATT and CDR2 is SNEGSKA (reference sequence). The CDR3 DNA reads as TGCAGTACCCGAGCAGGCCGGGGATCGGTCCACAATGAGCAGTTCTTC. This sequence encodes CSTRAGRGSVHNEQFF.

V is TRBV6-1 and J is TRBJ2-6; either TRBD1 or TRBD2 may supply D (5 bases each). The germline CDR1 and CDR2 sequences are MNHNS and SASEGT. The V end was cut by 6 bases, the J end by 1 base, with 10 bases between. The length of the CDR3 is 15 residues. The CDR3 nucleotides are TGTGCCAGCAGCCACGGGGCATCTGGGGCCAACGTCCTGACTTTC. The encoded protein is CASSHGASGANVLTF.